The clone carrying this T cell receptor beta chain was seen a few times. This sample was included in a study of blood T cell repertoires in COVID-19. About the research overall: The United States, Italy and Spain were the sources of the acute and convalescent COVID-19 samples. PBMCs, B-cell-depleted T cells, or T cells provided the cDNA or gDNA that made up the material.

The authors' processing: For nucleated cells, counts were estimated from reference gene primer amplification. Assay: immunoSEQ multiplex PCR; the TCRdb copy retains only in-frame clones and omits some. D and trimming come from the DNA, and the V and J calls and clone size come from that table. The sample carries fewer than 150,000 clones, around 64% recorded once. V was shortened by 0 bases and J by 7 bases, with 4 bases between the two germline ends. CDR1 is ENHRY and CDR2 is SYGVKD in the germline V gene. This CDR3 has 13 amino acids. Input material: peripheral blood. The clonotype was recovered from a human donor with acute or convalescent COVID-19. The donor label of this sample is uncertain. The chain employs TRBV10-3 and TRBJ1-6; D remains unclear. DNA of the CDR3: TGTGCCATCAGTGAGTCTGGCAATTCACCCCTCCACTTT. Its translation is CAISESGNSPLHF.